The 12 T cell receptor beta chains listed next were all sequenced from one sample in a study of breast tumors, draining lymph nodes, adjacent tissues. Samples came from axillary lymph nodes draining the breast cancer. TCRdb reanalysed the multiplex PCR reads using MiXCR and keeps one entry per CDR3 protein. The sample has some 120,000 distinct CDR3 sequences; 15% to 20% are singletons. Sample: axillary lymph node tissue. The source of these receptors is a female donor with breast cancer. Some clones in this sample may be carry-over from other donors' samples.

This clonotype was picked up many times. The genes are TRBV19 and TRBJ2-5, with 9 bases identical to TRBD2. The trim removed 5 bases at V and 1 base at J, leaving 5 bases unmatched. The CDR3 is 15 residues long. Germline-derived CDR1 and CDR2 are LNHDA and SQIVND (reference sequence). CDR3 bases: TGTGCCAGTAGTGTGCTAGCGGGATCCCAAGAGACCCAGTACTTC. It is translated as CASSVLAGSQETQYF.

This clonotype was observed at least ten times. The gene calls are TRBV7-9 and TRBJ2-2, with D possibly being TRBD2 (6 bases). CDR1 SEHNR and CDR2 FQNEAQ come from the germline V gene (reference sequence). The CDR3 contains 17 residues. V lost 1 base and J 7 bases, leaving 19 bases between the germline ends. This chain's CDR3 is CASSLGLREVSLGELFF. CDR3 in DNA: TGTGCCAGCAGCTTAGGCCTCAGGGAGGTTTCTCTCGGGGAGCTGTTTTTT.

The table lists this clonotype with a count of one. Possible read error: a much larger clone is one base away. The rearrangement joins TRBV7-9 to TRBJ2-5; the D is unclear. CDR1 SEHNR and CDR2 FQNEAQ come from the germline V gene (reference sequence). The length of the CDR3 is 11 residues. CDR3 coding DNA: TGTGCCAGCAGCTTTATAGAGGCCCAGTACTTC. It translates to CASSFIEAQYF.

This clonotype was detected ten times or more. The rearrangement uses TRBV7-9 and TRBJ2-3; D gene unclear. The ends were cut back, 6 bases at V and 6 bases at J, with 10 bases in the middle. There are 12 residues in the CDR3. CDR1 and CDR2 (germline): SEHNR, FQNEAQ (reference sequence). CDR3 in DNA: TGTGCCAGCAGATCAACGTTGGATACGCAGTATTTT. Residues: CASRSTLDTQYF. Using reference TRBV7-9 and TRBJ2-3 for the parts outside the CDR3, the full variable domain is DTGVSQNPRHKITKRGQNVTFRCDPISEHNRLYWYRQTLGQGPEFLTYFQNEAQLEKSRLLSDRFSAERPKGSFSTLEIQRTEQGDSAMYLCASRSTLDTQYFGPGTRLTVL.

The sample holds many counts of this clonotype. This sequence joins TRBV4-1 and TRBJ2-1; 8 bases match TRBD1. V gave up 2 bases and J gave up 11 bases; unmatched junction bases: 8. This CDR3 has 14 residues. The germline gives CDR1 MGHRA, CDR2 YSYEKL. In DNA form, the CDR3 reads TGCGCCAGCAGCCAACCTCGCAGGGGGCATAAGCAGTTCTTC. Amino acid sequence: CASSQPRRGHKQFF.

About this clonotype: The junction departs from the called germline gene at one end, perhaps through a read error. The rearrangement links TRBV20-1 to TRBJ1-3, with TRBD1 matching 7 bases. CDR3 size: 15 residues. Looked up from germline, CDR1 is DFQATT and CDR2 is SNEGSKA (reference sequence). The CDR3 DNA follows: TGTAGTGCCCGGGACAGTCAGATCTCTGGAAACACCACATATTTT. Amino acid sequence: CSARDSQISGNTTYF.

This clonotype was seen only a few times. The chain links TRBV30 to TRBJ2-3; the D gene is possibly TRBD2 (6 bases). This CDR3 is 16 amino acids long. The germline V and J ends were trimmed by 0 bases and 2 bases, with 15 bases remaining between them. The germline gives CDR1 GTSNPN, CDR2 SVGIG (reference sequence). CDR3 nucleotide sequence: TGTGCCTGGAGTGTCGGGACTCAGATAACCACAGATACGCAGTATTTT. Its protein is CAWSVGTQITTDTQYF.

As regards this clonotype: This clone may be a read error of a much larger clone one base away. The J gene is TRBJ2-1, the V gene TRBV5-1; no reliable D call. Germline V gene lookup returns CDR1 SGHRS and CDR2 YFSETQ. This CDR3 is built from 12 residues. CDR3: CANSLVGKEQFF. CDR3 bases: TGCGCCAACAGCTTGGTTGGAAAGGAGCAGTTCTTC.

Ten or more counts support this clonotype. The J gene is TRBJ2-5, the V gene TRBV20-1, with D unresolved. This CDR3 comprises 15 residues. V was trimmed by 0 bases and J by 5 bases, leaving 16 bases between them. Germline assignment: CDR1 DFQATT and CDR2 SNEGSKA (reference sequence). Here the CDR3 reads CSARDGLRVGETQYF. The CDR3 DNA sequence: TGCAGTGCTAGAGATGGATTGCGAGTTGGTGAGACCCAGTACTTC.

This clonotype was seen many times. The chain employs TRBV7-2 and TRBJ2-7, with 8 bases fitting TRBD2. The CDR3 runs to 14 residues. Germline V gene lookup returns CDR1 SGHTA and CDR2 FQGNSA. V shed 5 bases, J shed 6 bases, and the junction held 9 bases outside the gene matches. The DNA of the CDR3 is TGTGCCAGCAGCCCACCGGGACTAGTTTTCGAGCAGTACTTC. This translates into CASSPPGLVFEQYF.

This clonotype was counted ten times or more. V and J are TRBV2 and TRBJ2-1; D is unclear. Germline V gene sequence: CDR1 SNHLY, CDR2 FYNNEI. Trimming took off 7 bases at V and 5 bases at J, with 12 bases between the two ends. The CDR3 is made up of 13 amino acids. The CDR3 nucleotides read TGTGCCAGCATGATGTCACAAAACAATGAGCAGTTCTTC. Protein: CASMMSQNNEQFF.

This clonotype was counted many times. This sequence joins TRBV2 and TRBJ1-2; D might be TRBD1 (5 bases). Germline values: CDR1 SNHLY, CDR2 FYNNEI. Trimming left V 3 bases short and J 4 bases short, with 9 bases between. The CDR3 is 13 amino acids. In nucleotides, the CDR3 is TGTGCCAGCAGTGAGGACAAGGTCTATGGCTACACCTTC. As protein: CASSEDKVYGYTF.